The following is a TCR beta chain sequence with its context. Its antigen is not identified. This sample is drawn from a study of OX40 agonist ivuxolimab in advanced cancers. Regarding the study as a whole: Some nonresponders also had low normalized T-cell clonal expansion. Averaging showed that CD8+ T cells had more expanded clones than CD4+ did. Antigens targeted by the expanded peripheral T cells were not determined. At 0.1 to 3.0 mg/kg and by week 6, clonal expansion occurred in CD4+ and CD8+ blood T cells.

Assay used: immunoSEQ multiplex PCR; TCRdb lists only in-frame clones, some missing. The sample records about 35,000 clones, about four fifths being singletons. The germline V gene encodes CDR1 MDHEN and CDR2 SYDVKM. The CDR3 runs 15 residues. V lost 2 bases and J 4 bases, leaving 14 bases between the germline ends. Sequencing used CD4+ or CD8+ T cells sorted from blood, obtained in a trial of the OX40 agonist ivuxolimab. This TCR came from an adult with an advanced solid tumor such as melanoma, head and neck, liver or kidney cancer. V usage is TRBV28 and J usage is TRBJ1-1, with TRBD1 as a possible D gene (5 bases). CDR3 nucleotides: TGTGCCAGCAGTTTAGGGCAGGGAAGGGGCACTGAAGCTTTCTTT. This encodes CASSLGQGRGTEAFF.